These T cell receptor beta chains were read from a single sample in a study of tumor-infiltrating lymphocytes in primary liver carcinoma. MiXCR was run by TCRdb on the multiplex PCR reads, yielding one entry per CDR3 protein. The data contain 310,000 or so distinct CDR3 sequences, 45% to 70% of them singletons. Sequencing was done on a sample of peripheral blood. These receptors were obtained from a woman between 25 and 40 years old with primary liver carcinoma and hepatitis B virus infection. CDR3s include the opening cysteine and the closing phenylalanine or tryptophan. The order of the fields is D gene, CDR3 length, J gene, V gene, clone size, CDR3 DNA, CDR3 protein. A D gene is named only where the DNA matches it firmly. Size tells how often a clone was seen (once, few, many) or the class of an expanded clone, and some rows leave it out.

TRBD2	19	TRBJ2-1	TRBV12-3/TRBV12-4	NA	TGTGCCAGCGGTCCCCGGACTAGCGGGGTCCGGGGCTCCTACAATGAGCAGTTCTTC	CASGPRTSGVRGSYNEQFF
TRBD1	14	TRBJ1-1	TRBV12-3/TRBV12-4	NA	TGTGCCAGCAGTACCGGGACAGCGAACACTGAAGCTTTCTTT	CASSTGTANTEAFF
NA	16	TRBJ2-3	TRBV12-3/TRBV12-4	NA	TGTGCCAGCATTGAGCTTAGTGGGGGTCCCACAGATACGCAGTATTTT	CASIELSGGPTDTQYF
TRBD1	12	TRBJ2-1	TRBV11-1	many	TGTGCCAGCAGCTTGGGGGGGACAGGGAAGTTCTTC	CASSLGGTGKFF
NA	15	TRBJ2-4	TRBV6-5	NA	TGTGCCAGCAGTTACTACCCCCCCCCTGGGGACACTCGGTACTTC	CASSYYPPPGDTRYF
TRBD2	15	TRBJ2-1	TRBV19	few	TGTGCCAGTACAGTGGCTAGCGGAGTAGGTAATGAGCAGTTCTTC	CASTVASGVGNEQFF
TRBD1	15	TRBJ2-1	TRBV11-2	many	TGTGCCAGCAGCCGAGAGGGACAGCTATACAATGAGCAGTTCTTC	CASSREGQLYNEQFF
TRBD2	13	TRBJ2-4	TRBV10-3	NA	TGTGCCATCAGTCCGCTAGCGGGAAACATTAAGTACTTC	CAISPLAGNIKYF
TRBD1	15	TRBJ1-5	TRBV7-9	NA	TGTGCCAGCAGCTTAGGGGGCGCAGGGGGCATGCCCCAGCATTTT	CASSLGGAGGMPQHF
NA	13	TRBJ2-7	TRBV5-1	NA	TGCGCCAGCAGCTTGGCTGGTGGGTACAAGCAGTACTTC	CASSLAGGYKQYF
TRBD2	14	TRBJ2-1	TRBV11-3	once	TGTGCCAGCAGCCCTCGAAATAGCGGGAATCATCAGTTCTTC	CASSPRNSGNHQFF
TRBD2	15	TRBJ2-2	TRBV12-3/TRBV12-4	NA	TGTGCCAGCAGTTTACGCGGGGGAGAGTCCGGGGAGCTGTTTTTT	CASSLRGGESGELFF
NA	16	TRBJ2-1	TRBV12-3/TRBV12-4	NA	TGTGCCAGCAACCCCTTTGCAAGGGCCCCGCCGGATGAGCAGTTCTTC	CASNPFARAPPDEQFF
NA	14	TRBJ1-5	TRBV6-1	many	TGTGCCAGCAGCGTAGCCTCGGCCAATCAGCCCCAGCATTTT	CASSVASANQPQHF